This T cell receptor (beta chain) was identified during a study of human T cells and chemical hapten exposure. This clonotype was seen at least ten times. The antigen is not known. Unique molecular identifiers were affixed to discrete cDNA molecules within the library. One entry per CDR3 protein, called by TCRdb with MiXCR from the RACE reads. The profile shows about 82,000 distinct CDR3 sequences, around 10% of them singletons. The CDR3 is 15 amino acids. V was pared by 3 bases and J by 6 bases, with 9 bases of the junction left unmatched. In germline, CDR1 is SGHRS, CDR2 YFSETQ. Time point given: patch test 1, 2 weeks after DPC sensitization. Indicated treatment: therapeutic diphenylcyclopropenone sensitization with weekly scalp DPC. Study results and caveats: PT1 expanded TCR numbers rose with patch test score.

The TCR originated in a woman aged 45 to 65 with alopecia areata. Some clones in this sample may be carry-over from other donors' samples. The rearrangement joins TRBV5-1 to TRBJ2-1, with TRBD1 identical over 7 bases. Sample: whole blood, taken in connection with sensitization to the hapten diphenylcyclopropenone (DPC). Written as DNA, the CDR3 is TGCGCCAGCAGCTCGCGGACAGGAGTCTTCAATGAGCAGTTCTTC. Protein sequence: CASSSRTGVFNEQFF.